Shown below are 9 T cell receptor beta chains from a single sample sequenced in a study of CD8+ T cells in alopecia areata. RNA was isolated and reverse transcribed to cDNA, the sequencing template. Assay: immunoSEQ multiplex PCR; the TCRdb copy retains only in-frame clones and omits some. This sample yields some 170,000 clones, of which roughly 53% are seen a single time; 9.5% to 14% belongs to the top ten. Treatment reported: oral pan-JAK inhibitor, 5-10 mg twice daily. The specimen comprised CD8+ T cells sorted from blood, sampled at week 24, from a patient treated with tofacitinib. These TCRs come from a human donor with alopecia areata.

This clone was seen a few times. The V call is TRBV19, the J call TRBJ1-2, with unresolved D. CDR1 is LNHDA and CDR2 is SQIVND in the germline V gene (reference sequence). This CDR3 contains 10 residues. Trimming shortened V by 7 bases and J by 4 bases, and 4 bases separated the two germline ends. This CDR3 reads CASMGYGYTF. In nucleotides, the CDR3 is TGTGCCAGTATGGGCTATGGCTACACCTTC.

The rearrangement uses TRBV30 and TRBJ1-2; weak D call: TRBD1 (6 bases). Trimming pared 0 bases from V and 4 bases from J, leaving 21 bases between. This CDR3 is built from 17 residues. The germline V gene encodes CDR1 GTSNPN and CDR2 SVGIG (reference sequence). CDR3 coding DNA: TGTGCCTGGAGTGTACAACGACAGGAGGCGTCTGGCTATGGCTACACCTTC. This encodes CAWSVQRQEASGYGYTF.

This clone has more than one count but fewer than ten. The V gene is TRBV29-1, the J gene TRBJ2-1; a weak D match, TRBD2 (6 bases). Trimming took off 1 base at V and 0 bases at J, with 16 bases between the two ends. The CDR3 has 17 amino acids. Germline loops: CDR1 SQVTM, CDR2 ANQGSEA. CDR3 bases: TGCAGCGTTGAAGGGCTCCTTCGGGGGAGCTCCTACAATGAGCAGTTCTTC. This sequence encodes CSVEGLLRGSSYNEQFF.

CDR3 in amino acids: CASRPSRANVLTF. The CDR3 DNA reads TGTGCCAGCAGACCCTCCAGGGCCAACGTCCTGACTTTC. V is TRBV6-5 and J is TRBJ2-6; D not resolved. The CDR3 totals 13 residues. Trimming took 6 bases from V and 5 from J, leaving 8 bases between them. Germline V gene sequence: CDR1 MNHEY, CDR2 SVGAGI.

This chain links TRBV30 with TRBJ1-2, with D perhaps matching TRBD1 (5 bases). The CDR3 is 14 amino acids. V dropped 0 bases and J dropped 4 bases, with 12 bases sitting between them. The V gene's germline CDR1 is GTSNPN and CDR2 SVGIG (reference sequence). CDR3 in DNA: TGTGCCTGGAGTGTACCGGGACCTTTCTATGGCTACACCTTC. Its protein is CAWSVPGPFYGYTF.

The rearrangement uses TRBV12-5 and TRBJ1-4; D is uncertain. CDR1 is LGHNT, CDR2 FRNRAP, per germline. V was shortened by 7 bases and J by 4 bases, with 7 bases between the two germline ends. The CDR3 runs 12 residues. CDR3: CASAGVNEKLFF. In nucleotides, the CDR3 is TGTGCTAGTGCCGGGGTTAATGAAAAACTGTTTTTT.

The V and J genes are TRBV5-1 and TRBJ2-7; TRBD1 agrees at 7 bases. This CDR3 region has 15 residues. Germline assignment: CDR1 SGHRS and CDR2 YFSETQ. J gave up 5 bases and V 4 bases, and 12 bases lay outside the gene matches. As DNA, the CDR3 is TGCGCCAGCAGCCCCCGGACAGGTTCTCGACACGAGCAGTACTTC. This sequence encodes CASSPRTGSRHEQYF.

This chain joins TRBV27 and TRBJ2-7, with D possibly TRBD1 on 5 matching bases. Trimming took off 3 bases at V and 2 bases at J, with 14 bases between the two ends. CDR3 length equals 15 residues. Per the germline V gene, CDR1 is MNHEY and CDR2 is SMNVEV (reference sequence). As DNA, the CDR3 is TGTGCCAGCAGTTTCGCCCCAGGGAAACCCTACGAGCAGTACTTC. Protein product: CASSFAPGKPYEQYF.

This clone has more than one count but fewer than ten. The J gene is TRBJ2-1, the V gene TRBV19; TRBD1 might be the D (6 bases). Trimming cost V 5 bases and J 6 bases, with 14 bases left between them. The CDR3 extends over 14 amino acids. CDR1 is LNHDA and CDR2 is SQIVND in the germline V gene (reference sequence). The CDR3 sequence: CASSASTGINEQFF. The CDR3 DNA sequence: TGTGCCAGTAGTGCCTCAACAGGGATCAATGAGCAGTTCTTC.